These 5 T cell receptor beta chains were all obtained from the same sample, sequenced in a study of T cells in Graves' hyperthyroidism and ophthalmopathy. Regions amplified from RNA transcripts were the TCR beta CDR3 regions. The study used the HTBI primer set for a first-round RT-PCR of the TCR CDR3. One entry per CDR3 protein results from TCRdb running MiXCR on the multiplex PCR reads. This sample has 400,000 to 500,000 distinct CDR3 sequences; approximately 15% occur once, and the top ten carry less than 20%. Sequencing was carried out using blood. All receptors come from a woman between 18 and 29 years old with Graves' hyperthyroidism.

The rearrangement links TRBV7-9 to TRBJ2-5; D not certain. The germline V gene has CDR1 SEHNR and CDR2 FQNEAQ (reference sequence). Trimming removed 7 bases from V and 5 bases from J, with 17 bases in between. The CDR3 is made up of 14 amino acids. The CDR3 DNA reads as TGTGCCAGCACCGAGTCTAGTGCTGGGGAGACCCAGTACTTC. This encodes CASTESSAGETQYF.

There are a few counts of this clonotype. This chain connects TRBV15 to TRBJ2-2; TRBD1 might be the D (6 bases). Germline assignment: CDR1 LNHNV and CDR2 YYDKDF (reference sequence). The germline V and J ends were trimmed by 4 bases and 1 base, with 10 bases remaining between them. This CDR3 is 15 amino acids long. The CDR3 reads CATSNRVGNTGELFF. As DNA, the CDR3 is TGTGCCACCAGCAACAGGGTTGGGAACACCGGGGAGCTGTTTTTT.

This clonotype was found many times. One end of the junction fails to match germline, which may point to a read error. This chain uses TRBV2 with TRBJ1-2; perhaps TRBD1 as D (5 bases). Per germline, CDR1 SNHLY and CDR2 FYNNEI. The CDR3 is 11 residues long. The CDR3 region is CAGKAAGRFSF. The CDR3 bases are TGTGCCGGAAAAGCTGCAGGGAGGTTCTCCTTC. Based on the CDR3 plus reference TRBV2 and TRBJ1-2, the full variable domain is EPEVTQTPSHQVTQMGQEVILRCVPISNHLYFYWYRQILGQKVEFLVSFYNNEISEKSEIFDDQFSVERPDGSNFTLKIRSTKLEDSAMYFCAGKAAGRFSFGSGTRLTVV.

Remarks on this clonotype: A much larger clone differs by one base, so this may be a read error. The rearrangement links TRBV10-2 to TRBJ2-1; 9 nucleotides match TRBD2. With V trimmed by 6 bases and J by 0 bases, 9 bases remained unmatched. This CDR3 is built from 17 residues. Germline V CDR1 and CDR2: WSHSY, SAAADI. The CDR3 DNA reads TGCGCCAGCAGGGCAGCCCTAGCGGGGCGCTCCTACAATGAGCAGTTCTTC. It specifies CASRAALAGRSYNEQFF.

The V gene is TRBV7-2, the J gene TRBJ1-5; D not resolved. The germline V gene encodes CDR1 SGHTA and CDR2 FQGNSA. V shed 2 bases and J shed 6 bases, with 14 bases lying between them. CDR3 length: 15 amino acids. The CDR3 spells CASSLYLQGIQPQHF. The CDR3 coding sequence is TGTGCCAGCAGCTTATATTTGCAAGGGATTCAGCCCCAGCATTTT.